The 14 T cell receptor beta chains below come from one sample, sequenced in a study of T cell responses to AZD1222 COVID-19 vaccine. Measured with immunoSEQ multiplex PCR; TCRdb has only the in-frame clones, and not every one. Here the sample spans approximately 60,000 clones, around 83% being singletons. Sample: peripheral blood, taken on day 0 of AZD1222 vaccination. The receptors originated from an adult in good health.

The chain joins TRBV19 to TRBJ2-7; weak D call: TRBD2 (5 bases). CDR1 is LNHDA and CDR2 is SQIVND in the germline V gene (reference sequence). The CDR3 covers 13 residues. The V end lost 6 bases, the J end lost 2 bases, and 11 bases lay between the germline ends. CDR3 loop: CASSSDGTYEQYF. For the CDR3, the DNA is TGTGCCAGTAGCTCAGACGGGACCTACGAGCAGTACTTC.

This clone has only one observation. The chain carries TRBV6-5 and TRBJ2-7; 7 nucleotides match TRBD1. This CDR3 is built from 13 residues. V trimming: 6 bases; J trimming: 4 bases; junction bases outside the gene matches: 6. The germline gives CDR1 MNHEY, CDR2 SVGAGI. The CDR3 loop reads CASRRGGEYEQYV. The CDR3, as DNA: TGTGCCAGCAGGAGAGGGGGCGAATACGAGCAGTACGTC.

The chain has TRBV28 and TRBJ2-6; 7 bases agree with TRBD2. Trimming at V came to 7 bases and at J to 0 bases, leaving 9 bases not matched to a gene. Germline loops: CDR1 MDHEN, CDR2 SYDVKM. This CDR3 is 17 amino acids long. The CDR3 DNA follows: TGTGCCAGCAAGCGGGGAGGCAGTTCCTCTGGGGCCAACGTCCTGACTTTC. Protein: CASKRGGSSSGANVLTF.

The chain employs TRBV2 and TRBJ1-2; D is possibly TRBD1 (5 bases). CDR3 length equals 15 residues. Germline V gene sequence: CDR1 SNHLY, CDR2 FYNNEI. Trimming removed 3 bases at V and 5 bases at J, with 16 bases between. The CDR3 loop is CASSDHPGGLYGYTF. The CDR3 DNA reads TGTGCCAGCAGTGATCACCCCGGGGGTTTATATGGCTACACCTTC.

The chain employs TRBV4-3 and TRBJ1-4; 8 nucleotides agree with TRBD1. The V segment lost 0 bases and the J segment 8 bases; nucleotides outside the gene matches: 8. CDR1 and CDR2 from the germline V gene are LGHNA and YSLEER. The CDR3 is made up of 16 amino acids. The CDR3 DNA is TGCGCCAGCAGCCAAGATGTTGACAGGGGAGGCGAAAAACTGTTTTTT. Protein: CASSQDVDRGGEKLFF.

Only one count was recorded for this clone. V usage is TRBV6-4 and J usage is TRBJ1-2; D not certain. Trimming pared 6 bases from V and 0 bases from J, leaving 11 bases between. The CDR3 is 14 residues long. Germline V CDR1 and CDR2: MRHNA, SNTAGT. For the CDR3, the DNA is TGTGCCAGCAGATTAGGCCTAACTAACTATGGCTACACCTTC. It encodes CASRLGLTNYGYTF.

This chain uses TRBV6-2 or TRBV6-3 with TRBJ2-5, with D tentatively TRBD1 or TRBD2 (5 bases each). CDR1 and CDR2 (germline): MNHEY, SVGEGT. V lost 1 base, J lost 5 bases, and 5 bases lay in between. This CDR3 is built from 12 residues. This chain's CDR3 is CASSYWGETQYF. Written as DNA, the CDR3 is TGTGCCAGCAGTTACTGGGGGGAGACCCAGTACTTC.

The J gene is TRBJ1-4, the V gene TRBV3-1 (or the pseudogene TRBV3-2), with TRBD1 matching over 9 bases. V lost 5 bases, J lost 2 bases, and 3 bases stayed unmatched. The CDR3 runs 15 residues. Germline CDR1 and CDR2: LGHDT and YNNKEL (reference sequence). Here the CDR3 reads CASSYRGRTNEKLFF. The CDR3 nucleotides are TGTGCCAGCAGCTACAGGGGGCGGACTAATGAAAAACTGTTTTTT.

This clone was detected only a few times. V is TRBV10-3 and J is TRBJ2-2; 8 nucleotides align to TRBD1. Trimming removed 9 bases from V and 8 bases from J; junction bases left unmatched: 11. This CDR3 has 14 residues. CDR1 is ENHRY, CDR2 SYGVKD, per germline. This chain's CDR3 is CAISDRGETGELFF. The CDR3 bases are TGTGCCATATCAGACAGGGGAGAGACTGGGGAGCTGTTTTTT.

V usage is TRBV28 and J usage is TRBJ1-1; D might be TRBD1 (5 bases). The CDR3 totals 13 residues. V lost 8 bases and J lost 6, with 16 bases in between. Germline CDR1 MDHEN, CDR2 SYDVKM. CDR3 nucleotides: TGTGCCAGCCTACAGACAGTAACAGCTGAAGCTTTCTTT. Translated: CASLQTVTAEAFF.

The chain joins TRBV24-1 to TRBJ2-5; D is perhaps TRBD1 (6 bases). The CDR3 spans 16 residues. Germline CDR1 KGHDR, CDR2 SFDVKD. Deletions cut 7 bases from V and 3 bases from J, with 20 bases between. CDR3 nucleotide sequence: TGTGCCACCAGCAACAGGGTCGGGCTAGGGGAAGAGACCCAGTACTTC. Protein sequence: CATSNRVGLGEETQYF.

The rearrangement links TRBV7-8 to TRBJ1-1, with 7 bases aligning to TRBD1. Trimming cost V 4 bases and J 5 bases; bases outside gene matches: 13. The CDR3 has 16 amino acids. Germline assignment: CDR1 SGHVS and CDR2 FQNEAQ. Here the CDR3 reads CASSSIRQGGVTEAFF. The DNA of the CDR3 is TGTGCCAGCAGCTCTATACGACAGGGTGGGGTAACTGAAGCTTTCTTT.

V and J are TRBV7-2 and TRBJ2-3; 8 nucleotides agree with TRBD2. V gave up 8 bases and J gave up 2 bases; unmatched junction bases: 6. Germline CDR1 and CDR2: SGHTA and FQGNSA. CDR3 size: 14 residues. CDR3 bases: TGTGCCAGCTCTCGAGCGGGAGTCACAGATACGCAGTATTTT. Encoded protein: CASSRAGVTDTQYF.

V usage is TRBV21-1 and J usage is TRBJ1-1. TRBV21-1 is listed as a pseudogene. The CDR3 is 14 amino acids. CDR3 coding DNA: TGTGCCAGCAGCTTCCGACCGACTAACACTGAAGCTTTCTTT. Encoded protein: CASSFRPTNTEAFF.